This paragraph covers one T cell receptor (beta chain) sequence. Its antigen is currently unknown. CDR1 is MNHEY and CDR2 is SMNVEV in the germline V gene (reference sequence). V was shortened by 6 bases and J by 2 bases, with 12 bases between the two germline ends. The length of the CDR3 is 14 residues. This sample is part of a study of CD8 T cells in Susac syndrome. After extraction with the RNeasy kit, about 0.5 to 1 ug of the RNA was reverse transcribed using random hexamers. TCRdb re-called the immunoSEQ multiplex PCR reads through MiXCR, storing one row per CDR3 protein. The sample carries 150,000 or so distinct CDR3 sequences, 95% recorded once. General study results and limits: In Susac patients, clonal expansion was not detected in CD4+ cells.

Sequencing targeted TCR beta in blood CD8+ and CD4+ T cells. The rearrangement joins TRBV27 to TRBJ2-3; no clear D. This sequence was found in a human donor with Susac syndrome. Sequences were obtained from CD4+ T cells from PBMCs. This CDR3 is CASSRGPLTDTQYF. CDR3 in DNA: TGTGCCAGCAGCCGTGGACCCCTCACAGATACGCAGTATTTT.